A single sample gave rise to the 20 T cell receptor beta chains below, sequenced in a study of OX40 agonist ivuxolimab in advanced cancers. Using immunoSEQ multiplex PCR, the repertoire was profiled, and TCRdb retains in-frame clones only, with some absent. Here the sample spans about 120,000 clones, approximately 90% being singletons. This sample comprised CD4+ or CD8+ T cells sorted from blood, obtained in a trial of the OX40 agonist ivuxolimab. Every receptor here comes from an adult with an advanced solid tumor such as melanoma, head and neck, liver or kidney cancer.

This sequence joins TRBV28 and TRBJ2-5; D possibly corresponds to TRBD1 (5 bases). Germline-derived CDR1 and CDR2 are MDHEN and SYDVKM. V was cut by 3 bases and J by 5 bases, with 19 bases left in between. This CDR3 comprises 16 residues. The CDR3 spells CASSLPLQGWWETQYF. Here the CDR3 DNA reads TGTGCCAGCAGTTTGCCCCTTCAGGGTTGGTGGGAGACCCAGTACTTC.

The genes are TRBV7-8 and TRBJ1-1; 7 bases map to TRBD1. The CDR3 extends over 14 amino acids. The germline V gene encodes CDR1 SGHVS and CDR2 FQNEAQ. V dropped 3 bases and J dropped 4; count of bases not matched to a gene: 5. In DNA form, the CDR3 reads TGTGCCAGCAGCTTGGACGACAGGGCCACTGAAGCTTTCTTT. It translates to CASSLDDRATEAFF.

This chain connects TRBV21-1 to TRBJ2-7; TRBD1 was called by the table and not checked on the DNA. TRBV21-1 is tagged as a pseudogene. There are 14 residues in the CDR3. The CDR3 reads CASSKAGHSYEQYF. The CDR3 nucleotides read TGTGCCAGCAGCAAAGCGGGACACTCCTACGAGCAGTACTTC.

The rearrangement links TRBV19 to TRBJ1-5; maybe TRBD1 (5 bases). Germline V gene data show CDR1 as LNHDA and CDR2 as SQIVND (reference sequence). The V end was cut by 7 bases, the J end by 5 bases, with 15 bases between. This CDR3 has 14 amino acids. CDR3 residues: CASKHGGAYQPQHF. In nucleotides, the CDR3 is TGTGCCAGTAAACATGGGGGAGCGTATCAGCCCCAGCATTTT.

V usage is TRBV27 and J usage is TRBJ1-6; D remains unclear. With 4 bases removed from V and 0 bases from J, the gap between germline ends came to 10 bases. This CDR3 is built from 16 residues. The germline gives CDR1 MNHEY, CDR2 SMNVEV (reference sequence). The CDR3 loop reads CASSSTPSSYNSPLHF. The CDR3 coding sequence is TGTGCCAGCAGTTCGACACCTAGCTCCTATAATTCACCCCTCCACTTT.

This rearrangement joins TRBV27 to TRBJ1-1; D is possibly TRBD1 (6 bases). CDR3 length: 13 residues. CDR1 and CDR2 (germline): MNHEY, SMNVEV (reference sequence). V dropped 4 bases and J dropped 1 base, with 7 bases sitting between them. CDR3 protein: CASSYRENTEAFF. The CDR3 region has the DNA TGTGCCAGCAGTTACAGGGAGAACACTGAAGCTTTCTTT.

V is TRBV28 and J is TRBJ1-4; weak D call: TRBD1 (6 bases). The V end was cut by 4 bases, the J end by 5 bases, with 11 bases between. The germline V gene has CDR1 MDHEN and CDR2 SYDVKM. There are 14 residues in the CDR3. The CDR3 DNA sequence: TGTGCCAGCAGTTCGCCCCAGGGGAATGAAAAACTGTTTTTT. Protein sequence: CASSSPQGNEKLFF.

This clone was found a few times. The J gene is TRBJ1-6, the V gene TRBV30; possible D gene TRBD1, 5 bases. Germline V gene lookup returns CDR1 GTSNPN and CDR2 SVGIG (reference sequence). The V and J ends lost 2 bases and 6 bases respectively, with 8 bases between them. This CDR3 region has 13 residues. This CDR3 is CAWSLQVNSPLHF. The DNA of the CDR3 is TGTGCCTGGAGTTTACAGGTTAATTCACCCCTCCACTTT.

This clone was detected only once. The CDR3 sequence: CASSLPGTGREKLFF. DNA of the CDR3: TGTGCCAGCAGTCTCCCCGGGACAGGGCGGGAAAAACTGTTTTTT. The chain links TRBV28 to TRBJ1-4; 9 bases map to TRBD1. CDR3 size: 15 residues. Germline-derived CDR1 and CDR2 are MDHEN and SYDVKM. The junction had 9 bases not matched to a gene; V was cut back by 5 bases and J by 8 bases.

This sequence joins TRBV18 and TRBJ1-3, with 7 bases identical to TRBD1. V was pared by 3 bases and J by 0 bases, with 11 bases of the junction left unmatched. The CDR3 consists of 18 residues. Germline CDR1 reads KGHSH; CDR2 reads LQKENI. The CDR3 DNA follows: TGTGCCAGCTCACCGGGACAGCGACACCCGGGCTCTGGAAACACCATATATTTT. It is translated as CASSPGQRHPGSGNTIYF.

The V and J genes are TRBV7-9 and TRBJ2-3; a weak D match, TRBD2 (7 bases). V was trimmed by 6 bases and J by 3 bases, leaving 16 bases between them. The germline V gene has CDR1 SEHNR and CDR2 FQNEAQ (reference sequence). The CDR3 is made up of 15 amino acids. The CDR3 sequence is CASRNPGGGTDTQYF. CDR3 DNA sequence: TGTGCCAGCAGAAACCCGGGGGGCGGGACAGATACGCAGTATTTT.

The J gene is TRBJ2-3, the V gene TRBV9; 10 nucleotides agree with TRBD2. CDR1 and CDR2 (germline): SGDLS, YYNGEE. The CDR3 consists of 18 residues. Trimming removed 0 bases from V and 4 bases from J; junction bases left unmatched: 11. The chain's CDR3 is CASSVGLAGDSVADTQYF. The CDR3, as DNA: TGTGCCAGCAGCGTAGGTCTAGCGGGGGACTCAGTCGCAGATACGCAGTATTTT.

This chain joins TRBV7-8 and TRBJ1-4; D perhaps matches TRBD1 (5 bases). CDR3 length: 16 residues. The V and J ends lost 2 bases and 2 bases respectively, with 12 bases between them. Looked up from germline, CDR1 is SGHVS and CDR2 is FQNEAQ. The CDR3 protein is CASSLRSTATNEKLFF. The CDR3 region has the DNA TGTGCCAGCAGCTTACGCTCGACAGCCACTAATGAAAAACTGTTTTTT.

The genes are TRBV29-1 and TRBJ2-3; D remains unclear. Trimming removed 4 bases at V and 6 bases at J, with 11 bases between. Per the germline V gene, CDR1 is SQVTM and CDR2 is ANQGSEA. This CDR3 contains 12 residues. Here the CDR3 reads CSVGDVGDTQYF. The CDR3 DNA sequence: TGCAGCGTTGGTGACGTTGGGGATACGCAGTATTTT.

Concerning this clone itself: Other nucleotide sequences in the sample specify the same CDR3. This chain connects TRBV5-6 to TRBJ2-5; unclear D gene. Germline lookup yields CDR1 SGHDT and CDR2 YYEEEE. This CDR3 contains 15 residues. Trimming removed 0 bases at V and 1 base at J, with 10 bases between. CDR3 sequence (DNA): TGTGCCAGCAGCTTGGCCCCCAGGCCCCAAGAGACCCAGTACTTC. Translated: CASSLAPRPQETQYF.

The chain employs TRBV7-9 and TRBJ1-5; D remains ambiguous. The germline gives CDR1 SEHNR, CDR2 FQNEAQ (reference sequence). V dropped 1 base and J dropped 1 base, with 17 bases sitting between them. The CDR3 covers 18 residues. Here the CDR3 reads CASSLGEAGGISNQPQHF. Written as DNA, the CDR3 is TGTGCCAGCAGCTTAGGTGAGGCGGGAGGGATCAGCAATCAGCCCCAGCATTTT.

This chain links TRBV4-3 with TRBJ1-2; D remains ambiguous. This CDR3 region has 13 residues. V was trimmed by 2 bases and J by 7 bases, leaving 11 bases between them. Per germline, CDR1 LGHNA and CDR2 YSLEER. The CDR3 region has the DNA TGCGCCAGCAGCCAATTCCTGACGGCTGGCTACACCTTC. Its translation: CASSQFLTAGYTF.

This chain links TRBV11-2 with TRBJ1-5; D remains unclear. The CDR3 covers 13 residues. With 1 base removed from V and 3 bases from J, the gap between germline ends came to 4 bases. Germline V gives CDR1 SGHAT, CDR2 FQNNGV. The CDR3 loop is CASSLGVNQPQHF. CDR3 DNA: TGTGCCAGCAGCTTAGGGGTCAATCAGCCCCAGCATTTT.

This clone was found once. The chain is built from TRBV29-1 and TRBJ2-1, with 7 positions matching TRBD2. The V gene's germline CDR1 is SQVTM and CDR2 ANQGSEA. The CDR3 length is 12 residues. With V trimmed by 6 bases and J by 6 bases, 5 bases remained unmatched. CDR3 DNA sequence: TGCAGCGTCCGACTAGCTCTCAATGAGCAGTTCTTC. Protein: CSVRLALNEQFF.

The V call is TRBV19, the J call TRBJ2-4, with a weak D call TRBD2 (6 bases). The CDR3 length is 19 residues. Germline lookup yields CDR1 LNHDA and CDR2 SQIVND (reference sequence). V was trimmed by 1 base and J by 1 base, leaving 20 bases between them. This CDR3 is CASSIGGEAWTLAKNIQYF. The CDR3 nucleotides read TGTGCCAGTAGTATAGGGGGGGAGGCTTGGACTTTGGCCAAAAACATTCAGTACTTC.